Listed below are T cell receptor beta chains from one sample, sequenced in a study of blood T cell repertoires in COVID-19. Some clones are missing from TCRdb's copy, which holds only in-frame ones; the method was immunoSEQ multiplex PCR. The sample carries 150,000 to 200,000 clones, 70% to 90% recorded once. The sequencing sample was made of peripheral blood. The receptor source for this set is a man aged 70 or older with active or convalescent COVID-19. Each CDR3 is given with its conserved first and last residue. Each record gives: D gene, V gene, clone size, J gene, CDR3 protein, CDR3 DNA. D genes are given only for firm matches. The size field is filled for only some rows; it gives once, few, many or a size class.

TRBD1	TRBV7-6	-	TRBJ1-1	CASSFTGTGETEAFF	TGTGCCAGCAGCTTCACCGGGACAGGGGAGACTGAAGCTTTCTTT
TRBD2	TRBV7-2	-	TRBJ2-4	CASSLRGRGGGEDKNIQYF	TGTGCCAGCAGCTTACGGGGGCGGGGGGGCGGTGAAGACAAAAACATTCAGTACTTC
-	TRBV30	-	TRBJ1-5	CAWSTRRGNQPQHF	TGTGCCTGGAGTACCAGGAGGGGCAATCAGCCCCAGCATTTT
TRBD2	TRBV24-1	few	TRBJ2-5	CATSDPSSGPKETQYF	TGTGCCACCAGTGATCCATCTAGCGGACCTAAAGAGACCCAGTACTTC
TRBD1	TRBV27	-	TRBJ2-3	CASSLSPKGGPDTQYF	TGTGCCAGCAGTTTATCGCCCAAAGGGGGCCCAGATACGCAGTATTTT
TRBD2	TRBV7-9	-	TRBJ2-3	CASSLSGRTQYF	TGTGCCAGCAGCCTTAGCGGGCGGACGCAGTATTTT
TRBD2	TRBV7-2	-	TRBJ2-5	CASSFLRVAGETQYF	TGTGCCAGCAGCTTCCTCCGGGTAGCGGGGGAGACCCAGTACTTC
TRBD1	TRBV11-2	-	TRBJ1-1	CASSLDLDRANTEAFF	TGTGCCAGCAGCTTAGATCTGGACAGGGCGAACACTGAAGCTTTCTTT
TRBD1	TRBV2	-	TRBJ1-2	CASADRDHGYTF	TGTGCCAGCGCGGACAGGGATCACGGCTACACCTTC
-	TRBV10-3	-	TRBJ2-7	CAIRADAGDTYEQYF	TGTGCCATCAGAGCTGACGCGGGGGACACCTACGAGCAGTACTTC
TRBD2	TRBV9	-	TRBJ2-5	CASSTGLAGVETQYF	TGTGCCAGCAGCACGGGACTAGCGGGGGTTGAGACCCAGTACTTC
TRBD2	TRBV9	-	TRBJ2-2	CASSPGLAGGTGELFF	TGTGCCAGCAGCCCCGGCCTAGCGGGAGGAACCGGGGAGCTGTTTTTT
TRBD1	TRBV28	-	TRBJ2-7	CASSSLQGTYEQYF	TGTGCCAGCAGTTCCCTACAGGGGACCTACGAGCAGTACTTC
-	TRBV3-1/TRBV3-2	-	TRBJ1-6	CASSPSTGRGSPLHF	TGTGCCAGCAGCCCTTCCACTGGGAGAGGTTCACCCCTCCACTTT
TRBD2	TRBV24-1	-	TRBJ2-1	CATSDLSGGPGNEQFF	TGTGCCACCAGTGATTTGAGCGGGGGGCCCGGGAATGAGCAGTTCTTC
-	TRBV20-1	-	TRBJ2-5	CSANYQTQYF	TGCAGTGCTAACTACCAGACCCAGTACTTC
TRBD2	TRBV30	-	TRBJ2-7	CAWERGAGEQYF	TGTGCCTGGGAGCGGGGGGCAGGGGAGCAGTACTTC
-	TRBV27	few	TRBJ1-5	CASSLFGGVRNQPQHF	TGTGCCAGCAGTTTATTTGGGGGGGTACGCAATCAGCCCCAGCATTTT
-	TRBV19	-	TRBJ1-5	CASRSGGSNQPQHF	TGTGCCAGTCGCTCCGGGGGATCGAATCAGCCCCAGCATTTT
TRBD2	TRBV11-2	-	TRBJ2-3	CASSLGGGGGTDTQYF	TGTGCCAGCAGCTTAGGGGGCGGGGGAGGCACAGATACGCAGTATTTT
-	TRBV29-1	-	TRBJ2-7	CSVEDRLKRDTSTEQYF	TGCAGCGTTGAAGATCGCCTTAAACGGGACACTTCGACGGAGCAGTACTTC
-	TRBV6-2/TRBV6-3	-	TRBJ1-3	CASRYPGAGNTIYF	TGTGCCAGCAGGTACCCGGGGGCTGGAAACACCATATATTTT
TRBD2	TRBV30	-	TRBJ2-2	CAWSVIVRGLAGDPGELFF	TGTGCCTGGAGTGTAATTGTAAGAGGACTAGCGGGAGACCCCGGGGAGCTGTTTTTT
-	TRBV9	once	TRBJ1-6	CASSVGQGGDSPLHF	TGTGCCAGCAGCGTAGGGCAGGGAGGTGATTCACCCCTCCACTTT
-	TRBV25-1	-	TRBJ2-1	CASSESGINYNEQFF	TGTGCCAGCAGTGAATCCGGGATAAACTACAATGAGCAGTTCTTC
-	TRBV30	-	TRBJ1-3	CAWSVGFSGNTIYF	TGTGCCTGGAGTGTGGGCTTCTCTGGAAACACCATATATTTT
TRBD1	TRBV7-9	once	TRBJ2-1	CASSFAGGNEQFF	TGTGCCAGCAGCTTCGCAGGGGGCAATGAGCAGTTCTTC
TRBD1	TRBV5-8	-	TRBJ1-4	CASSLITGVINEKLFF	TGTGCCAGCAGCCTAATCACAGGGGTGATTAATGAAAAACTGTTTTTT
TRBD2	TRBV5-4	-	TRBJ2-5	CASSPGGGQETQYF	TGTGCCAGCAGCCCGGGGGGGGGCCAAGAGACCCAGTACTTC
-	TRBV7-2	few	TRBJ2-7	CASSLSPGYEQYF	TGTGCCAGCAGCTTAAGTCCGGGCTACGAGCAGTACTTC
TRBD1	TRBV7-8	-	TRBJ2-1	CASSFEAGQGIEQFF	TGTGCCAGCAGCTTTGAGGCAGGACAGGGGATCGAGCAGTTCTTC
TRBD1	TRBV28	-	TRBJ1-5	CASSLQGGNNQPQHF	TGTGCCAGCAGTTTGCAGGGGGGTAACAATCAGCCCCAGCATTTT
-	TRBV9	-	TRBJ1-6	CASKGGSYNSPLHF	TGTGCCAGCAAGGGGGGGTCCTATAATTCACCCCTCCACTTT
-	TRBV15	once	TRBJ1-1	CATSRDRRSRTEAFF	TGTGCCACCAGCAGAGATAGGAGGAGTCGCACTGAAGCTTTCTTT
-	TRBV19	-	TRBJ2-1	CASKTRDTYNEQFF	TGTGCCAGTAAAACCCGAGATACCTACAATGAGCAGTTCTTC
-	TRBV28	-	TRBJ1-1	CASRDRFFGEAFF	TGTGCCAGCAGAGACAGGTTCTTTGGTGAAGCTTTCTTT
-	TRBV4-3	-	TRBJ2-3	CASSQDSTRGTDTQYF	TGCGCCAGCAGCCAAGATAGTACCAGGGGAACAGATACGCAGTATTTT
TRBD2	TRBV15	-	TRBJ2-3	CATSRDRGLAGVSDTQYF	TGTGCCACCAGCAGAGATCGTGGACTAGCGGGAGTGTCAGATACGCAGTATTTT
TRBD2	TRBV28	-	TRBJ2-1	CASSGLAGGHGEQFF	TGTGCCAGCAGTGGTCTAGCGGGGGGGCACGGTGAGCAGTTCTTC
-	TRBV3-1/TRBV3-2	-	TRBJ2-1	CASSVLEYNEQFF	TGTGCCAGCAGTGTTCTGGAGTACAATGAGCAGTTCTTC
TRBD2	TRBV7-9	few	TRBJ2-2	CASSFGGGAPGELFF	TGTGCCAGCAGCTTTGGCGGGGGGGCACCCGGGGAGCTGTTTTTT
-	TRBV7-2	-	TRBJ2-2	CASTQRQGTGELFF	TGTGCCAGCACCCAGAGGCAGGGCACCGGGGAGCTGTTTTTT
-	TRBV30	once	TRBJ1-3	CAWSGQFVAIYF	TGTGCCTGGAGTGGACAGTTCGTAGCCATATATTTT
-	TRBV7-2	-	TRBJ2-5	CASSLVGRQETQYF	TGTGCCAGCAGCTTAGTTGGGCGCCAAGAGACCCAGTACTTC
TRBD1	TRBV5-5	-	TRBJ1-2	CASSPRDRASKTYGYTF	TGTGCCAGCAGCCCTCGGGACAGGGCTTCCAAAACCTATGGCTACACCTTC
TRBD1	TRBV14	-	TRBJ2-5	CASSRDRLMETQYF	TGTGCCAGCAGCAGGGACAGGTTGATGGAGACCCAGTACTTC
TRBD2	TRBV5-1	-	TRBJ2-1	CASSFGTSPYNEQFF	TGCGCCAGCAGCTTTGGGACTAGCCCCTACAATGAGCAGTTCTTC
-	TRBV30	-	TRBJ1-2	CAWSRGQILGYTF	TGTGCCTGGAGTAGAGGACAGATACTCGGCTACACCTTC
-	TRBV7-6	-	TRBJ2-1	CASSLVPGSLFNEQFF	TGTGCCAGCAGCTTAGTTCCCGGGTCTTTATTCAATGAGCAGTTCTTC
TRBD2	TRBV28	-	TRBJ2-7	CASSLTSGRGQYF	TGTGCCAGCAGTCTGACTAGCGGGAGAGGGCAGTACTTC
-	TRBV19	-	TRBJ2-5	CATRLRGQETQYF	TGTGCCACCCGACTCAGGGGCCAAGAGACCCAGTACTTC
-	TRBV10-3	few	TRBJ1-6	CAICERSSYNSPLHF	TGTGCCATCTGCGAAAGGAGCTCCTATAATTCACCCCTCCACTTT
-	TRBV30	-	TRBJ1-3	CAWRQGFSGNTIYF	TGTGCCTGGAGGCAGGGTTTCTCTGGAAACACCATATATTTT